The rows below give T cell receptor beta chains drawn from one sample of a study of cytomegalovirus exposure and HLA in healthy donors. Profiled with immunoSEQ multiplex PCR; TCRdb holds only in-frame clones, not every one. The sample holds 99,000 or so clones; around 63% are singletons and the top ten take 3.2%. Sequenced: PBMCs. The receptors derive from a man aged 30 to 39 in good health and CMV-seronegative. Both conserved end residues are part of each CDR3. D genes are given only for firm matches. Clone size appears in some rows only: once, few, many, or a class for an expanded clone.

NA	TRBV4-1	TRBJ1-2	NA	CASSQGGGAKSYGYTF	TGCGCCAGCAGCCAAGGAGGCGGCGCCAAGTCCTATGGCTACACCTTC
TRBD1	TRBV7-9	TRBJ1-1	NA	CASSFTGGRGNTEAFF	TGTGCCAGCAGCTTTACAGGGGGCCGCGGGAACACTGAAGCTTTCTTT
NA	TRBV30	TRBJ2-5	NA	CAWSVFGGPGETQYF	TGTGCCTGGAGTGTCTTCGGGGGGCCGGGAGAGACCCAGTACTTC
NA	TRBV6-5	TRBJ1-3	NA	CASSYSTTADTIYF	TGTGCCAGCAGTTACTCGACGACAGCCGACACCATATATTTT
NA	TRBV28	TRBJ1-4	NA	CASSLLLAVAGEKLFF	TGTGCCAGCAGTTTACTACTGGCGGTTGCCGGTGAAAAACTGTTTTTT
TRBD2	TRBV5-5	TRBJ2-3	NA	CASSFTGTSGMSDTQYF	TGTGCCAGCAGCTTCACCGGGACTAGCGGGATGTCCGATACGCAGTATTTT
TRBD2	TRBV4-3	TRBJ2-1	NA	CASSQAVSGRIRYNEQFF	TGCGCCAGCAGCCAAGCGGTTAGCGGGAGGATAAGATACAATGAGCAGTTCTTC
TRBD1	TRBV11-2	TRBJ1-4	few	CASSARTGSNEKLFF	TGTGCCAGCAGCGCCCGGACAGGGTCTAATGAAAAACTGTTTTTT
NA	TRBV7-2	TRBJ1-2	NA	CASSPQDSRKHYGYTF	TGTGCCAGCAGCCCACAAGACAGCCGTAAACACTATGGCTACACCTTC
NA	TRBV6-6	TRBJ2-1	NA	CASSFRLDSYNEQFF	TGTGCCAGCAGTTTTCGACTAGACTCCTACAATGAGCAGTTCTTC
NA	TRBV30	TRBJ1-5	NA	CAWSLGPQANQPQHF	TGTGCCTGGAGTTTAGGTCCGCAGGCTAATCAGCCCCAGCATTTT
TRBD2	TRBV29-1	TRBJ2-1	NA	CSAGTSGSRTYNEQFF	TGCAGCGCCGGGACTAGCGGGAGTAGGACCTACAATGAGCAGTTCTTC
NA	TRBV6-1	TRBJ2-1	NA	CASSESTVGQFF	TGTGCCAGCAGTGAAAGTACAGTGGGGCAGTTCTTC
TRBD1	TRBV5-1	TRBJ1-2	NA	CASSEGSTGVLGYTF	TGCGCCAGCAGCGAAGGGTCGACAGGGGTTTTGGGCTACACCTTC
NA	TRBV14	TRBJ1-1	few	CASSQAPTGARVNTEAFF	TGTGCCAGCAGCCAAGCCCCGACAGGTGCGAGAGTGAACACTGAAGCTTTCTTT
TRBD1	TRBV6-6	TRBJ1-2	NA	CASSYEGAQSYTF	TGTGCCAGCAGTTACGAGGGGGCCCAGAGCTACACCTTC
TRBD1	TRBV6-1	TRBJ1-2	NA	CASSDSGGAFIGYTF	TGTGCCAGCAGTGATTCAGGGGGCGCGTTTATTGGCTACACCTTC
TRBD1	TRBV6-5	TRBJ1-2	once	CASSYRGDRGHDGYTF	TGTGCCAGCAGTTACCGGGGGGACAGGGGGCACGATGGCTACACCTTC
TRBD2	TRBV4-3	TRBJ2-5	NA	CASSPTPGTIGVQETQYF	TGCGCCAGCAGCCCGACACCCGGGACTATTGGGGTACAAGAGACCCAGTACTTC
NA	TRBV9	TRBJ2-3	few	CASSSRTGTDTQYF	TGTGCCAGCAGCTCCCGGACAGGCACAGATACGCAGTATTTT
TRBD1	TRBV11-2	TRBJ1-4	few	CASSTHGTGREKLFF	TGTGCCAGCAGCACCCACGGGACAGGGAGGGAAAAACTGTTTTTT
NA	TRBV5-6	TRBJ1-3	NA	CASSFLQISGNTIYF	TGTGCCAGCAGCTTTCTGCAGATCTCTGGAAACACCATATATTTT
NA	TRBV28	TRBJ1-2	few	CASSPGFYGYTF	TGTGCCAGCAGCCCAGGGTTCTATGGCTACACCTTC
NA	TRBV12-5	TRBJ2-1	NA	CASGPGEDYNEQFF	TGTGCTAGTGGTCCGGGAGAAGACTACAATGAGCAGTTCTTC
TRBD1	TRBV9	TRBJ1-5	NA	CASSVGTDLGNQPQHF	TGTGCCAGCAGCGTTGGGACAGACCTCGGCAATCAGCCCCAGCATTTT
NA	TRBV14	TRBJ2-5	NA	CASSQDTSETQYF	TGTGCCAGCAGCCAGGACACATCAGAGACCCAGTACTTC
TRBD1	TRBV28	TRBJ1-1	NA	CASSLPHRGTEAFF	TGTGCCAGCAGTCTCCCCCACAGGGGAACTGAAGCTTTCTTT
TRBD1	TRBV6-1	TRBJ2-6	once	CASSEQGAGANVLTF	TGTGCCAGCAGTGAACAGGGGGCTGGGGCCAACGTCCTGACTTTC
TRBD2	TRBV5-4	TRBJ2-7	NA	CASSLGTSGDYEQYF	TGTGCCAGCAGCTTGGGGACTAGCGGAGACTACGAGCAGTACTTC
TRBD2	TRBV30	TRBJ2-7	NA	CAWSMGSGVTYEQYF	TGTGCCTGGAGCATGGGTAGCGGGGTTACCTACGAGCAGTACTTC
TRBD2	TRBV19	TRBJ2-1	once	CASSIKREGNEQFF	TGTGCCAGTAGTATTAAGCGGGAGGGCAATGAGCAGTTCTTC
TRBD1	TRBV16	TRBJ2-1	NA	CASRARGQGERPNEQFF	TGTGCCAGCAGGGCTAGGGGACAGGGAGAGCGGCCAAATGAGCAGTTCTTC
TRBD2	TRBV2	TRBJ2-7	NA	CASILAGGYEQYF	TGTGCCAGCATTCTAGCGGGAGGTTACGAGCAGTACTTC